Given below is one T cell receptor (beta chain) in context. V was shortened by 4 bases and J by 4 bases, with 15 bases between the two germline ends. The CDR3 length is 14 residues. Germline CDR1 is SGHRS and CDR2 is YFSETQ. This sample stems from a study of blood T cell repertoires in COVID-19. Study overall: Specimens from acute and convalescent COVID-19 originated in the United States, Italy and Spain. The analysed material was cDNA or gDNA that came from T cells, B-cell-depleted T cells, or PBMCs.

Per the original methods: Estimates of nucleated cell counts were drawn from the amplification of reference gene primers. Method: immunoSEQ multiplex PCR; TCRdb's copy keeps in-frame clones and lacks some. V and J calls and clone size are those listed in that table; D and trimming were worked out from the DNA. The sample lists some 370,000 clones; around 92% were seen once. This TCR came from a man in his forties with acute or convalescent COVID-19. Sequenced sample: peripheral blood. This chain uses TRBV5-1 with TRBJ2-7, with TRBD1 as a possible D gene (6 bases). The CDR3 region has the DNA TGCGCCAGCAGCGCCGGAGAGGGGGATTACGAGCAGTACTTC. This encodes CASSAGEGDYEQYF.